One sample yielded the 25 T cell receptor beta chains listed below, sequenced in a study of blood T cell repertoires in COVID-19. The table came from immunoSEQ multiplex PCR; TCRdb's copy has only in-frame clones and leaves some out. The sample records about 34,000 clones, about 84% being singletons. The source material was peripheral blood. The receptors shown here come from a man aged 65 to 85 with COVID-19, enrolled during active disease.

This clone counts as medium-sized. Its ends do not fully match the called genes, so a read error is possible. The rearrangement joins TRBV7-7 to TRBJ2-5; D gene unclear. CDR1 and CDR2 (germline): SSHAT, FNYEAQ (reference sequence). This CDR3 spans 13 amino acids. The CDR3 bases are TGTGCTAGCAGCTTGTTTCCCGGAGAGACCCAGTACTTC. Protein sequence: CASSLFPGETQYF.

This clone has just one count. J is TRBJ1-1 and V is TRBV4-2; D possibly corresponds to TRBD1 (5 bases). Trimming stripped 2 bases from V and 0 bases from J, with 7 bases between. The CDR3 sequence is 14 residues long. Germline V gene sequence: CDR1 LGHNA, CDR2 YNFKEQ. CDR3 amino acids: CASSQTGMNTEAFF. CDR3 nucleotide sequence: TGTGCCAGCAGCCAAACAGGCATGAACACTGAAGCTTTCTTT.

This rearrangement joins TRBV2 to TRBJ2-1, with 9 bases that match TRBD2. The germline gives CDR1 SNHLY, CDR2 FYNNEI. CDR3 length: 15 residues. The ends lost 7 bases at V and 7 bases at J; junction bases unmatched: 11. CDR3 region: CASNQLAGEGNEQFF. As DNA, the CDR3 is TGTGCCAGCAACCAATTAGCGGGAGAAGGGAATGAGCAGTTCTTC.

The rearrangement links TRBV19 to TRBJ2-3, with 12 nucleotides matching TRBD1. Germline V gene sequence: CDR1 LNHDA, CDR2 SQIVND (reference sequence). CDR3 length: 16 residues. Trimming took 5 bases from V and 4 from J; bases not matched to a gene: 7. The chain's CDR3 is CASSPQGQGASDTQYF. The CDR3 region has the DNA TGTGCCAGTAGTCCTCAGGGACAGGGGGCTTCAGATACGCAGTATTTT. The entire variable domain, with the rest obtained from reference TRBV19 and TRBJ2-3, is as follows: DGGITQSPKYLFRKEGQNVTLSCEQNLNHDAMYWYRQDPGQGLRLIYYSQIVNDFQKGDIAEGYSVSREKKESFPLTVTSAQKNPTAFYLCASSPQGQGASDTQYFGPGTRLTVL.

This clone was seen a single time. CDR3: CASRLANPGEKLFF. The CDR3 DNA reads TGTGCCAGCAGACTAGCGAACCCGGGAGAAAAACTGTTTTTT. The rearrangement links TRBV5-4 to TRBJ1-4; no clear D. Germline assignment: CDR1 SGHNT and CDR2 YYREEE (reference sequence). V was clipped by 5 bases and J by 8 bases, with 16 bases between them. This CDR3 is built from 14 residues. Based on the CDR3 plus reference TRBV5-4 and TRBJ1-4, the full variable domain is ETGVTQSPTHLIKTRGQQVTLRCSSQSGHNTVSWYQQALGQGPQFIFQYYREEENGRGNFPPRFSGLQFPNYSSELNVNALELDDSALYLCASRLANPGEKLFFGSGTQLSVL.

The chain uses TRBV7-8 and TRBJ1-4; D is possibly TRBD1 (6 bases). From germline, CDR1 is SGHVS and CDR2 FQNEAQ. V lost 6 bases, J lost 15 bases, and 20 bases lay in between. This CDR3 is 13 amino acids long. The CDR3 DNA follows: TGTGCCAGCAGTTCGGACAGTAAGGGAAGGGTGTTTTTT. This translates into CASSSDSKGRVFF.

The V and J genes are TRBV27 and TRBJ1-1, with TRBD1 matching 10 bases. This CDR3 spans 14 amino acids. Germline CDR1 is MNHEY and CDR2 is SMNVEV (reference sequence). The trim removed 5 bases at V and 4 bases at J, leaving 4 bases unmatched. The CDR3 nucleotides read TGTGCCAGCAGTCCGGGACAGGGGACCACTGAAGCTTTCTTT. Protein product: CASSPGQGTTEAFF.

The chain combines TRBV27 with TRBJ2-3; 9 bases are shared with TRBD2. Germline CDR1 MNHEY, CDR2 SMNVEV (reference sequence). V was clipped by 4 bases and J by 9 bases; unmatched bases: 11. This CDR3 has 15 amino acids. In DNA, the CDR3 is TGTGCCAGCAGTTCAGATTCGGGACTAGCAAAGACGCAGTATTTT. It yields the protein CASSSDSGLAKTQYF.

J is TRBJ2-7 and V is TRBV14, with TRBD1 identical over 7 bases. This CDR3 is built from 14 residues. The J segment lost 3 bases and the V segment lost 4 bases, leaving 6 bases of the junction unmatched. Looked up from germline, CDR1 is SGHDN and CDR2 is FVKESK. CDR3 DNA sequence: TGTGCCAGCAGCCCTAGGACAGGTCTCTACGAGCAGTACTTC. Translating gives CASSPRTGLYEQYF.

The V and J genes are TRBV3-1 (or the pseudogene TRBV3-2) and TRBJ2-2; unclear D gene. The CDR3 has 14 residues. CDR1 LGHDT and CDR2 YNNKEL come from the germline V gene (reference sequence). The germline V and J ends were trimmed by 2 bases and 1 base, with 5 bases remaining between them. The CDR3 is CASSQHGNTGELFF. The CDR3 DNA reads TGTGCCAGCAGCCAACACGGGAACACCGGGGAGCTGTTTTTT.

The chain joins TRBV4-1 to TRBJ2-3; weak D call: TRBD2 (5 bases). The V end lost 1 base, the J end lost 2 bases, and 10 bases lay between the germline ends. The germline gives CDR1 MGHRA, CDR2 YSYEKL. There are 15 residues in the CDR3. The CDR3 reads CASSQVASYTDTQYF. Written as DNA, the CDR3 is TGCGCCAGCAGCCAAGTGGCTAGCTACACAGATACGCAGTATTTT.

Notes on this clone: In this CDR3 the conserved last residue, phenylalanine or tryptophan, is missing, so a read error is likely. Because the CDR3's place on the DNA is in doubt, the DNA is left out and the CDR3 is given as listed by TCRdb. J is TRBJ1-2 and V is TRBV27; the table assigns TRBD1, which was not confirmed against the DNA. The CDR3 region is 14 residues in length, termini included. The germline CDR1 and CDR2 sequences are MNHEY and SMNVEV (reference sequence). CDR3 residues: CASETGPSGPSYSS.

The rearrangement joins TRBV29-1 to TRBJ2-7; D is undetermined. Germline CDR1 reads SQVTM; CDR2 reads ANQGSEA. Trimming took 4 bases from V and 4 from J, leaving 5 bases between them. This CDR3 is built from 10 residues. The CDR3 reads CSVGGYEQYF. CDR3 nucleotides: TGCAGCGTTGGCGGTTACGAGCAGTACTTC.

J is TRBJ2-7 and V is TRBV5-4; 10 bases map to TRBD2. The CDR3 has 18 residues. In germline, CDR1 is SGHNT, CDR2 YYREEE (reference sequence). The J segment lost 2 bases and the V segment lost 4 bases, leaving 15 bases of the junction unmatched. The CDR3 loop is CASSPVWASGSGAYEQYF. CDR3 nucleotides: TGTGCCAGCAGCCCAGTGTGGGCTAGCGGGAGCGGGGCCTACGAGCAGTACTTC.

The V call is TRBV3-1 (or the pseudogene TRBV3-2), the J call TRBJ2-3; 11 bases line up with TRBD2. Germline CDR1 and CDR2: LGHDT and YNNKEL (reference sequence). The CDR3 extends over 17 amino acids. The trim removed 0 bases at V and 4 bases at J, leaving 6 bases unmatched. Written as DNA, the CDR3 is TGTGCCAGCAGCCAAGAAAGAGTAGCGGGAGGGCCAGATACGCAGTATTTT. It is translated as CASSQERVAGGPDTQYF.

The chain combines TRBV6-5 with TRBJ2-7; D is uncertain. The ends were cut back, 4 bases at V and 7 bases at J, with 8 bases in the middle. Germline V gene data show CDR1 as MNHEY and CDR2 as SVGAGI. This CDR3 has 11 residues. CDR3 protein: CASSFGNEQYF. The CDR3 coding sequence is TGTGCCAGCAGTTTCGGTAATGAGCAGTACTTC.

The genes are TRBV5-6 and TRBJ2-5; unclear D gene. The CDR3 totals 11 residues. Germline CDR1 SGHDT, CDR2 YYEEEE. V lost 5 bases and J lost 4, with 6 bases in between. The CDR3 DNA reads TGTGCCAGCAGTGTTAGAGAGACCCAGTACTTC. This codes for CASSVRETQYF.

The V gene is TRBV29-1, the J gene TRBJ2-7, with 7 bases that match TRBD1. Trimming cost V 1 base and J 5 bases; bases outside gene matches: 8. Germline CDR1 is SQVTM and CDR2 is ANQGSEA. This CDR3 is built from 14 residues. The DNA for the CDR3 is TGCAGCGTTGAAGCCCGGACAGGCCTCGACGAGCAGTACTTC. Its protein is CSVEARTGLDEQYF.

This clone was recorded only once. This rearrangement joins TRBV9 to TRBJ2-3; 10 bases align to TRBD2. The V segment lost 1 base and the J segment 5 bases; nucleotides outside the gene matches: 7. The CDR3 spans 16 residues. Germline V gene data show CDR1 as SGDLS and CDR2 as YYNGEE. The CDR3 nucleotides read TGTGCCAGCAGCGTACGGAGCGGGAGGGCCGTAGATACGCAGTATTTT. Translated, it gives CASSVRSGRAVDTQYF.

This sequence joins TRBV2 and TRBJ2-6; D is uncertain. The V end was cut by 7 bases, the J end by 0 bases, with 19 bases between. The CDR3 is made up of 18 amino acids. Per the germline V gene, CDR1 is SNHLY and CDR2 is FYNNEI. The CDR3 coding sequence is TGTGCCAGCACTCGTTTTATGAGGCCTTACTCTGGGGCCAACGTCCTGACTTTC. Translation gives CASTRFMRPYSGANVLTF.

V gene TRBV7-8 combines with J gene TRBJ2-1; 15 nucleotides align to TRBD2. Germline V lookup: CDR1 SGHVS, CDR2 FQNEAQ. Trimming removed 5 bases from V and 7 bases from J; junction bases left unmatched: 12. The CDR3 sequence is 18 residues long. CDR3 coding DNA: TGTGCCAGCAGCGTTACCGGGACTAGCGGGGGGCTCGGAAATGAGCAGTTCTTC. The encoded protein is CASSVTGTSGGLGNEQFF.

This CDR3 reads CASSQWPSEDYGYTF. The DNA of the CDR3 is TGTGCCAGCAGCCAATGGCCCTCAGAGGACTATGGCTACACCTTC. The chain couples TRBV9 to TRBJ1-2; D remains ambiguous. This CDR3 is built from 15 residues. Per the germline V gene, CDR1 is SGDLS and CDR2 is YYNGEE. V was pared by 4 bases and J by 3 bases, with 16 bases between.

V and J are TRBV19 and TRBJ1-5; 8 bases map to TRBD1. V was clipped by 4 bases and J by 6 bases; unmatched bases: 5. Germline V gene data show CDR1 as LNHDA and CDR2 as SQIVND (reference sequence). CDR3 length: 14 amino acids. The CDR3: CASSRGQVLQPQHF. CDR3 bases: TGTGCCAGTAGTAGGGGACAGGTACTTCAGCCCCAGCATTTT.

This clone was observed a single time. The V gene is TRBV5-1, the J gene TRBJ2-7, with 10 bases matching TRBD1. V shed 4 bases, J shed 9 bases, and the junction held 13 bases outside the gene matches. This CDR3 has 15 residues. Per the germline V gene, CDR1 is SGHRS and CDR2 is YFSETQ. The CDR3 nucleotides are TGCGCCAGCAGCCCGGGACAGGGGATCTCCCTCGGGCAGTACTTC. Translating gives CASSPGQGISLGQYF.

V usage is TRBV5-5 and J usage is TRBJ1-1; 10 bases line up with TRBD1. V shed 2 bases and J 0 bases; nucleotides not matched to a gene: 4. This CDR3 has 16 amino acids. Germline V gives CDR1 SGHKS, CDR2 YYEKEE (reference sequence). CDR3 coding DNA: TGTGCCAGCAGCTTAGGGACAGGGGAGTTGAACACTGAAGCTTTCTTT. Translated, it gives CASSLGTGELNTEAFF.